This entry lists 25 T cell receptor beta chains sequenced from one sample in a study of blood T cell repertoires in COVID-19 (dated by TCRdb to 2018 to 2021). Libraries came from the immunoSEQ multiplex PCR assay. TCRdb retrieved this table from immuneACCESS and kept in-frame rearrangements only. Not all clones are present; in checked studies, unresolved V genes account for under half, and no reason is known for the remainder. A total of more than 55,000 clones appear in this sample, more than 70% of them only once. The ten most abundant clones make up 5.5% to 8.5% of the sample. Sample: peripheral blood. These receptors all come from a man aged 55 to 70 with active or convalescent COVID-19.

The chain is built from TRBV15 and TRBJ2-7; D unresolved. The CDR3 totals 13 residues. V lost 3 bases to trimming and J lost 3 bases, with 9 bases between them. Germline CDR1 is LNHNV and CDR2 is YYDKDF (reference sequence). The chain's CDR3 is CATSRRPGYEQYF. The DNA for the CDR3 is TGTGCCACCAGCAGGAGGCCCGGCTACGAGCAGTACTTC.

The chain carries TRBV3-1 (or the pseudogene TRBV3-2) and TRBJ1-1, with TRBD1 identical over 12 bases. Germline-derived CDR1 and CDR2 are LGHDT and YNNKEL (reference sequence). This CDR3 has 14 amino acids. V was pared by 6 bases and J by 10 bases, with 9 bases of the junction left unmatched. As DNA, the CDR3 is TGTGCCAGCAGGGGGACAGGGGGCTCAAAGGGAGCTTTCTTT. Amino acid sequence: CASRGTGGSKGAFF.

V and J are TRBV7-9 and TRBJ2-1; 8 bases align to TRBD2. Germline CDR1 SEHNR, CDR2 FQNEAQ (reference sequence). This CDR3 is built from 16 residues. V lost 1 base, J lost 7 bases, and 9 bases stayed unmatched. Written as DNA, the CDR3 is TGTGCCAGCAGCTTAGAATCGAGGGTAGCGGGGAATGAGCAGTTCTTC. Its protein product is CASSLESRVAGNEQFF.

This clone was seen a single time. The CDR3 protein is CASGRDRGRAIDGYTF. The CDR3 nucleotides read TGCGCCAGCGGTCGGGACAGGGGGAGGGCCATAGATGGCTACACCTTC. This chain links TRBV4-3 with TRBJ1-2, with 11 bases aligning to TRBD1. Germline V lookup: CDR1 LGHNA, CDR2 YSLEER. This CDR3 spans 16 amino acids. V shed 8 bases, J shed 6 bases, and the junction held 14 bases outside the gene matches.

This clone has more than one count but fewer than ten. The chain combines TRBV5-4 with TRBJ2-1; D is possibly TRBD1 (6 bases). The CDR3 extends over 13 amino acids. Trimming took off 10 bases at V and 9 bases at J, with 20 bases between the two ends. The germline CDR1 and CDR2 sequences are SGHNT and YYREEE (reference sequence). CDR3 sequence: CASRPQGSGEQFF. CDR3 bases: TGTGCCTCGAGGCCTCAGGGGTCCGGTGAGCAGTTCTTC.

This clone was detected only a few times. This rearrangement joins TRBV11-2 to TRBJ1-3, with D possibly matching TRBD1 (5 bases). This CDR3 region has 15 residues. V lost 0 bases, J lost 6 bases, and 12 bases lay in between. Germline V gene lookup returns CDR1 SGHAT and CDR2 FQNNGV. The CDR3 sequence: CASSLERGGANTIYF. CDR3 DNA: TGTGCCAGCAGCTTAGAACGGGGGGGTGCAAACACCATATATTTT.

The chain carries TRBV19 and TRBJ1-6; 9 nucleotides align to TRBD1. The germline V gene has CDR1 LNHDA and CDR2 SQIVND (reference sequence). This CDR3 is 17 amino acids long. With 4 bases clipped from V and 0 bases from J, the junction kept 4 bases outside the gene matches. DNA of the CDR3: TGTGCCAGTAGTAAAGGACAGGGGAACTCCTATAATTCACCCCTCCACTTT. Protein: CASSKGQGNSYNSPLHF.

The chain is built from TRBV29-1 and TRBJ2-5; the D gene is possibly TRBD2 (5 bases). V was pared by 4 bases and J by 10 bases, with 25 bases between. This CDR3 has 15 amino acids. Germline CDR1 SQVTM, CDR2 ANQGSEA. The chain's CDR3 is CSVVGNPSRIEGQYF. The CDR3 nucleotides are TGCAGCGTTGTAGGAAATCCTTCAAGGATAGAGGGCCAGTACTTC.

V usage is TRBV5-1 and J usage is TRBJ2-3; D is uncertain. CDR1 SGHRS and CDR2 YFSETQ come from the germline V gene. The CDR3 length is 13 residues. Trimming removed 0 bases from V and 2 bases from J, with 4 bases in between. The CDR3 nucleotides are TGCGCCAGCAGCTTGGAGCTCACAGATACGCAGTATTTT. It translates to CASSLELTDTQYF.

V is TRBV29-1 and J is TRBJ1-5; TRBD1 aligns across 8 bases. Trimming took 4 bases from V and 6 from J; bases not matched to a gene: 2. The germline V gene encodes CDR1 SQVTM and CDR2 ANQGSEA. This CDR3 has 12 residues. CDR3 sequence (DNA): TGCAGCGTTGCAGGGGGCGGTCAGCCCCAGCATTTT. It specifies CSVAGGGQPQHF.

This sequence joins TRBV4-3 and TRBJ2-3; TRBD2 aligns across 7 bases. Germline CDR1 LGHNA, CDR2 YSLEER. With V trimmed by 1 base and J by 3 bases, 13 bases remained unmatched. The CDR3 is 18 amino acids. This CDR3 reads CASSQGPIGAGDTDTQYF. CDR3 nucleotide sequence: TGCGCCAGCAGCCAAGGCCCCATAGGGGCGGGGGATACAGATACGCAGTATTTT.

The chain recombines TRBV19 with TRBJ1-1; no definite D call. CDR1 is LNHDA, CDR2 SQIVND, per germline (reference sequence). V lost 4 bases to trimming and J lost 1 base, with 7 bases between them. The CDR3 has 13 amino acids. The CDR3 DNA is TGTGCCAGTAGTAGGTCAGGGAACACTGAAGCTTTCTTT. Translation: CASSRSGNTEAFF.

This chain joins TRBV6-6 and TRBJ2-2; TRBD2 might be the D (5 bases). Trimming cost V 7 bases and J 0 bases, with 15 bases left between them. Germline lookup yields CDR1 MNHNY and CDR2 SVGAGI (reference sequence). This CDR3 has 16 amino acids. DNA of the CDR3: TGTGCCAGCATCCCACGGGAAGCGACGAACACCGGGGAGCTGTTTTTT. This translates into CASIPREATNTGELFF.

The chain is built from TRBV5-8 and TRBJ2-7, with TRBD2 as a possible D gene (5 bases). The CDR3 runs to 16 residues. Germline values: CDR1 SGHTS, CDR2 YDEGEE. Trimming stripped 4 bases from V and 2 bases from J, with 19 bases between. This CDR3 reads CASSRGRVFITYEQYF. The CDR3 region has the DNA TGTGCCAGCAGCCGGGGTAGGGTTTTTATAACCTACGAGCAGTACTTC.

The chain couples TRBV5-5 to TRBJ1-5; possibly TRBD1 for D (5 bases). Germline V lookup: CDR1 SGHKS, CDR2 YYEKEE (reference sequence). This CDR3 has 18 residues. Trimming took off 3 bases at V and 1 base at J, with 20 bases between the two ends. The CDR3 spells CASSSGRWTDESNQPQHF. The CDR3 DNA sequence: TGTGCCAGCAGCTCAGGGCGATGGACGGATGAAAGCAATCAGCCCCAGCATTTT. Supplemented by reference TRBV5-5 and TRBJ1-5, the full variable domain reads DAGVTQSPTHLIKTRGQQVTLRCSPISGHKSVSWYQQVLGQGPQFIFQYYEKEERGRGNFPDRFSARQFPNYSSELNVNALLLGDSALYLCASSSGRWTDESNQPQHFGDGTRLSIL.

The CDR3 DNA reads TGTGCCAGCAGTCGGTGGGCAGGAGGGACAGATACGCAGTATTTT. It specifies CASSRWAGGTDTQYF. The J gene is TRBJ2-3, the V gene TRBV25-1; D is possibly TRBD2 (6 bases). Per germline, CDR1 MGHDK and CDR2 SYGVNS. The CDR3 runs 15 residues. The V and J ends lost 5 bases and 3 bases respectively, with 15 bases between them.

J is TRBJ2-2 and V is TRBV5-1, with 13 bases aligning to TRBD2. Germline trimming cut 4 bases from V and 7 bases from J; bases unmatched to any gene: 7. The CDR3 is 16 residues long. CDR1 is SGHRS and CDR2 is YFSETQ in the germline V gene. DNA of the CDR3: TGCGCCAGCAGCCCAGGGACTAGCGGGAAAGTCGGGGAGCTGTTTTTT. It codes for CASSPGTSGKVGELFF.

This chain uses TRBV18 with TRBJ2-5, with TRBD2 as a possible D gene (5 bases). V lost 2 bases to trimming and J lost 5 bases, with 9 bases between them. The CDR3 loop spans 13 amino acids. The germline gives CDR1 KGHSH, CDR2 LQKENI. The CDR3 reads CASSPETKETQYF. CDR3 nucleotide sequence: TGTGCCAGCTCACCAGAGACTAAGGAGACCCAGTACTTC.

The genes are TRBV7-9 and TRBJ2-1, with 8 positions matching TRBD1. CDR1 and CDR2 (germline): SEHNR, FQNEAQ (reference sequence). Germline trimming cut 5 bases from V and 3 bases from J; bases unmatched to any gene: 6. CDR3 length: 15 amino acids. CDR3 loop: CASSPGTGNYNEQFF. CDR3 coding DNA: TGTGCCAGCAGCCCTGGGACAGGTAACTACAATGAGCAGTTCTTC.

The J gene is TRBJ1-3, the V gene TRBV5-6; D is unclear. The CDR3 contains 16 residues. V was clipped by 1 base and J by 1 base, with 12 bases between them. Germline CDR1 and CDR2: SGHDT and YYEEEE. The CDR3 sequence is CASSLWAGASGNTIYF. DNA for the CDR3: TGTGCCAGCAGCTTGTGGGCGGGCGCATCTGGAAACACCATATATTTT.

The chain couples TRBV3-1 (or the pseudogene TRBV3-2) to TRBJ2-1; possible D gene TRBD2, 5 bases. The CDR3 spans 13 residues. Germline CDR1 LGHDT, CDR2 YNNKEL (reference sequence). Trimming took off 3 bases at V and 4 bases at J, with 7 bases between the two ends. The CDR3 loop reads CASSHPGYNEQFF. The CDR3 nucleotides read TGTGCCAGCAGCCACCCGGGGTACAATGAGCAGTTCTTC.

The chain is built from TRBV2 and TRBJ2-7, with D possibly matching TRBD2 (6 bases). Per the germline V gene, CDR1 is SNHLY and CDR2 is FYNNEI. This CDR3 contains 15 residues. Trimming stripped 4 bases from V and 4 bases from J, with 17 bases between. The CDR3: CASSGGRGKGYEQYF. The CDR3 coding sequence is TGTGCCAGCAGTGGAGGGCGGGGTAAGGGGTACGAGCAGTACTTC. The whole variable domain, remainder taken from reference TRBV2 and TRBJ2-7, is EPEVTQTPSHQVTQMGQEVILRCVPISNHLYFYWYRQILGQKVEFLVSFYNNEISEKSEIFDDQFSVERPDGSNFTLKIRSTKLEDSAMYFCASSGGRGKGYEQYFGPGTRLTVT.

This clone was seen a few times. This chain connects TRBV27 to TRBJ2-3, with a weak D call TRBD2 (5 bases). Germline CDR1 is MNHEY and CDR2 is SMNVEV (reference sequence). V lost 6 bases and J 8 bases, leaving 21 bases between the germline ends. This CDR3 has 15 residues. The CDR3 is CASRVLDYPVGTQYF. CDR3 coding DNA: TGTGCCAGCAGAGTTTTAGACTACCCCGTGGGTACGCAGTATTTT.

The chain employs TRBV14 and TRBJ2-5; no firm D call. The CDR3 has 14 amino acids. Trimming shortened V by 0 bases and J by 1 base, and 6 bases separated the two germline ends. Germline assignment: CDR1 SGHDN and CDR2 FVKESK. Here the CDR3 reads CASSQDTVQETQYF. DNA for the CDR3: TGTGCCAGCAGCCAAGATACAGTCCAAGAGACCCAGTACTTC.

J is TRBJ1-4 and V is TRBV7-9; 7 bases fit TRBD1. Germline assignment: CDR1 SEHNR and CDR2 FQNEAQ (reference sequence). V dropped 5 bases and J dropped 5; count of bases not matched to a gene: 11. CDR3 length: 16 amino acids. CDR3 sequence (DNA): TGTGCCAGCAGCCTTGGCCTGGACAGGATAAATGAAAAACTGTTTTTT. Translation: CASSLGLDRINEKLFF.